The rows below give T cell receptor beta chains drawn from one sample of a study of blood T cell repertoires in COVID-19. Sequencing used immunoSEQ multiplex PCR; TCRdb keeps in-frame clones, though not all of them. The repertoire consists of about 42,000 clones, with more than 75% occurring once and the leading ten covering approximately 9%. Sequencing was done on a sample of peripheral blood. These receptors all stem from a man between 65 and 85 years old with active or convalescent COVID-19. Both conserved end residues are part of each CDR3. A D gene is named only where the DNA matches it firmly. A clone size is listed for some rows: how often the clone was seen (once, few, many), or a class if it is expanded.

CASRHGTNYGYTF,TGTGCCAGCAGGCACGGGACAAACTATGGCTACACCTTC,-,TRBJ1-2,TRBV28,-
CASSHSGTGGSGANVLTF,TGTGCCAGCAGCCACTCCGGGACAGGGGGCTCTGGGGCCAACGTCCTGACTTTC,few,TRBJ2-6,TRBV11-2,TRBD1
CASSESLNQPQHF,TGTGCCAGCAGTGAGTCCCTAAATCAGCCCCAGCATTTT,-,TRBJ1-5,TRBV6-4,-
CASSTGQGADGYTF,TGTGCCAGTAGTACCGGACAGGGGGCAGATGGCTACACCTTC,-,TRBJ1-2,TRBV19,TRBD1
CASGGVRNTGELFF,TGTGCCAGCGGGGGGGTCAGGAACACCGGGGAGCTGTTTTTT,-,TRBJ2-2,TRBV2,TRBD2
CASSWDGGPYGYTF,TGTGCCAGCAGCTGGGACGGGGGACCATATGGCTACACCTTC,few,TRBJ1-2,TRBV27,-
CASSLYRAGEKLFF,TGTGCCAGCAGCTTATACAGGGCAGGTGAAAAACTGTTTTTT,-,TRBJ1-4,TRBV11-3,-
CASSFDPPRTEAFF,TGTGCCAGCAGCTTTGATCCTCCGAGAACTGAAGCTTTCTTT,few,TRBJ1-1,TRBV7-9,-
CASSQNSRGVLVGLAKNIQYF,TGCGCCAGCAGTCAAAACAGCCGGGGGGTGTTAGTTGGGTTAGCCAAAAACATTCAGTACTTC,-,TRBJ2-4,TRBV23-1,TRBD2
CASSPMTGTHEQYF,TGTGCCAGCAGCCCAATGACAGGGACCCACGAGCAGTACTTC,few,TRBJ2-7,TRBV14,TRBD1
CASSLDRYGYTF,TGTGCCAGCAGCCTTGACAGATATGGCTACACCTTC,-,TRBJ1-2,TRBV11-3,-
CASSQDNRGAAEAFF,TGTGCCAGCAGCCAAGATAATAGGGGCGCCGCTGAAGCTTTCTTT,-,TRBJ1-1,TRBV3-1/TRBV3-2,-
CASSLYMSGYTF,TGTGCCAGCAGTTTATATATGAGCGGCTACACCTTC,-,TRBJ1-2,TRBV28,-
CASSLRQGTTEAFF,TGTGCCAGCAGCTTAAGACAGGGGACCACTGAAGCTTTCTTT,-,TRBJ1-1,TRBV5-6,TRBD1
CASSEVTNGGYTF,TGTGCCAGCAGTGAGGTGACTAACGGCGGCTACACCTTC,-,TRBJ1-2,TRBV2,-
CAINPGTSNTGELFF,TGTGCCATCAACCCCGGGACTTCAAACACCGGGGAGCTGTTTTTT,-,TRBJ2-2,TRBV10-3,-
CASRLTGSGNTIYF,TGTGCCAGCAGGCTAACAGGTTCTGGAAACACCATATATTTT,few,TRBJ1-3,TRBV28,-
CAISRALNGYTF,TGTGCCATCAGCAGGGCTCTAAATGGCTACACCTTC,-,TRBJ1-2,TRBV10-3,-
CASSIPGGTDTQYF,TGTGCCAGCAGTATTCCAGGGGGAACAGATACGCAGTATTTT,-,TRBJ2-3,TRBV6-5,TRBD1
CASSRGREAKETQYF,TGTGCCAGCAGCCGGGGACGGGAGGCAAAAGAGACCCAGTACTTC,-,TRBJ2-5,TRBV11-3,TRBD2
CASSYDRSGYGYTF,TGTGCCAGCAGTTACGACAGGTCAGGGTATGGCTACACCTTC,-,TRBJ1-2,TRBV6-5,-
CASGLPRGNYGYTF,TGTGCTAGTGGTTTGCCTCGGGGGAACTATGGCTACACCTTC,once,TRBJ1-2,TRBV12-5,-
CASRRLAGGTDTQYF,TGTGCCAGCAGACGACTAGCGGGGGGCACAGATACGCAGTATTTT,-,TRBJ2-3,TRBV2,TRBD2
CASSLRTGAGNTIYF,TGTGCCAGCAGCCTCCGGACGGGGGCTGGAAACACCATATATTTT,-,TRBJ1-3,TRBV28,-
CAISNDRTSYNEQFF,TGTGCCATCAGTAATGACAGGACGTCCTACAATGAGCAGTTCTTC,few,TRBJ2-1,TRBV10-3,-
CASGGQGASASAEAFF,TGTGCCAGTGGGGGACAGGGGGCAAGCGCGTCGGCTGAAGCTTTCTTT,-,TRBJ1-1,TRBV19,TRBD1
CASKPREATEAFF,TGTGCCAGCAAACCCCGGGAGGCCACTGAAGCTTTCTTT,-,TRBJ1-1,TRBV6-5,-